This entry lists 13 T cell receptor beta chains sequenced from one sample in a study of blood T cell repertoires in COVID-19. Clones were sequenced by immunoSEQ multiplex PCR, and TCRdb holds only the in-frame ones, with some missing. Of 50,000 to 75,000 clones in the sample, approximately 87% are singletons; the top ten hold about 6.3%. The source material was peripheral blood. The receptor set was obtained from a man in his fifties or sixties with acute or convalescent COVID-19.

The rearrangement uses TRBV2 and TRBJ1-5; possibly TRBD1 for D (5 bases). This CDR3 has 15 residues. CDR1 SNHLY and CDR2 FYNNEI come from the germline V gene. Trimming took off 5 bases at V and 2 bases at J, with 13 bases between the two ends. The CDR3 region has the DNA TGTGCCAGCAGTTTTGGGGCTGTGGGCAATCAGCCCCAGCATTTT. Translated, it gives CASSFGAVGNQPQHF.

Written as DNA, the CDR3 is TGTGCCAGCAGTGGTCGGGGGGGGACCGAGCAGTACTTC. It yields the protein CASSGRGGTEQYF. The rearrangement joins TRBV6-6 to TRBJ2-7, with 8 positions matching TRBD2. CDR3 length: 13 amino acids. Germline values: CDR1 MNHNY, CDR2 SVGAGI (reference sequence). Unmatched junction bases numbered 6, after V lost 5 bases and J lost 6 bases.

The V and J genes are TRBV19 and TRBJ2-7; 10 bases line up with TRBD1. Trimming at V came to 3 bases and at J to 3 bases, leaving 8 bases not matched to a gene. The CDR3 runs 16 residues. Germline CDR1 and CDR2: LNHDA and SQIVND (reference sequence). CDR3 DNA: TGTGCCAGTAGTATTGGAGGGACAGGGGTTGGCTACGAGCAGTACTTC. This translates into CASSIGGTGVGYEQYF.

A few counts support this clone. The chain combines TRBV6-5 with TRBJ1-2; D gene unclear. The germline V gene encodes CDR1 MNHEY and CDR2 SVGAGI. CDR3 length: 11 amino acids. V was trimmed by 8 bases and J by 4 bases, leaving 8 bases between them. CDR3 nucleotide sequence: TGTGCCAGCCGGTCCTCCTATGGCTACACCTTC. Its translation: CASRSSYGYTF.

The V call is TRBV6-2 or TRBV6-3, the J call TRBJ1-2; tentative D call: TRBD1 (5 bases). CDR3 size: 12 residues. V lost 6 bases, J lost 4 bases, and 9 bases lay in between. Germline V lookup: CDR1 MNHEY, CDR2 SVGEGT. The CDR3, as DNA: TGTGCCAGCAGCCTTGACAGCTATGGCTACACCTTC. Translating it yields CASSLDSYGYTF.

The CDR3 here is CASSPSLDTEAFF. The CDR3 DNA reads TGTGCCAGCTCACCAAGTTTAGACACTGAAGCTTTCTTT. This chain connects TRBV18 to TRBJ1-1; D ambiguous. Looked up from germline, CDR1 is KGHSH and CDR2 is LQKENI. The ends were cut back, 2 bases at V and 3 bases at J, with 7 bases in the middle. The CDR3 sequence is 13 residues long.

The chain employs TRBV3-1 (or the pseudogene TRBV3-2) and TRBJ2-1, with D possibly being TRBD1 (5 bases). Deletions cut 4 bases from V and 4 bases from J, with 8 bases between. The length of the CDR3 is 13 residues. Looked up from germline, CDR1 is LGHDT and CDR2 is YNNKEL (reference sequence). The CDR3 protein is CASSRGRYNEQFF. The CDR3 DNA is TGTGCCAGCAGCCGGGGCCGTTACAATGAGCAGTTCTTC.

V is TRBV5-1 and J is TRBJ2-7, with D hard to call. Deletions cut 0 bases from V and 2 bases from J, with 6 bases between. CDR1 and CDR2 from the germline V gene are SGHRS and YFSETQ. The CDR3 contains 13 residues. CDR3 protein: CASSLDSPYEQYF. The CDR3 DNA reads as TGCGCCAGCAGCTTGGACAGCCCCTACGAGCAGTACTTC.

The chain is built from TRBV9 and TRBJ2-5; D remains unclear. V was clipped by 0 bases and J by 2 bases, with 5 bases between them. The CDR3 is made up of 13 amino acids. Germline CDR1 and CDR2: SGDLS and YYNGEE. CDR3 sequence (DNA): TGTGCCAGCAGCGTAGGGCCACAAGAGACCCAGTACTTC. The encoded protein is CASSVGPQETQYF.

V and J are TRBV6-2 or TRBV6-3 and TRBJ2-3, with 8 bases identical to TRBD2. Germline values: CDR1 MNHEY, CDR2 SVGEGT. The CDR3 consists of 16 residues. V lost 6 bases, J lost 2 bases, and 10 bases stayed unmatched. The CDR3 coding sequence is TGTGCCAGCAGCCGTGGTAGCGGGGTAATCACAGATACGCAGTATTTT. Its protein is CASSRGSGVITDTQYF.

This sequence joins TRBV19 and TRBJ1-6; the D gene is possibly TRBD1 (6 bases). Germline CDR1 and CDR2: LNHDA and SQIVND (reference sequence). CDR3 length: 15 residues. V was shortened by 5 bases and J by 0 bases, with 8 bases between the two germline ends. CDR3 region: CASSGGPSYNSPLHF. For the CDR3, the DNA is TGTGCCAGTAGTGGGGGCCCCTCCTATAATTCACCCCTCCACTTT.

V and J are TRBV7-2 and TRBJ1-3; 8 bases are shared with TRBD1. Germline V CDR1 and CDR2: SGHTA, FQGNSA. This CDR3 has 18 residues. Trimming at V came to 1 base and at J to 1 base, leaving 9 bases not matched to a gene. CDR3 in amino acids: CASSLVGGQGRSGNTIYF. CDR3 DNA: TGTGCCAGCAGCTTAGTCGGCGGACAGGGAAGGTCTGGAAACACCATATATTTT.

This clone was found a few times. This chain's CDR3 is CASSPGGAGSAIQKLFF. CDR3 coding DNA: TGCGCCAGCAGCCCGGGGGGGGCAGGCTCCGCAATTCAAAAACTGTTTTTT. V is TRBV5-1 and J is TRBJ1-4, with D tentatively TRBD1 (6 bases). This CDR3 is built from 17 residues. Germline CDR1 SGHRS, CDR2 YFSETQ. V was clipped by 4 bases and J by 9 bases, with 25 bases between them. Looking up the rest from reference TRBV5-1 and TRBJ1-4 gives the full variable domain: KAGVTQTPRYLIKTRGQQVTLSCSPISGHRSVSWYQQTPGQGLQFLFEYFSETQRNKGNFPGRFSGRQFSNSRSEMNVSTLELGDSALYLCASSPGGAGSAIQKLFFGSGTQLSVL.